The 11 T cell receptor beta chains listed next were all sequenced from one sample in a study of T cells in women clearing cervical HPV infection (dated by TCRdb to 2016 to 2018). Receptors were amplified or captured by the immunoSEQ multiplex PCR assay. TCRdb carries this immuneACCESS record with in-frame sequences only. Its versions omit some clonotypes, under half of them owing to an unresolved V gene in the studies checked, with the rest unexplained. The sample table gives tens of thousands of clones. The leading ten clones occupy about 8.6% of the sample. Sample: blood buffy coat. Every receptor here comes from a woman between 18 and 70 years old with a cervical HPV16 infection that either progressed to CIN3+ or cleared (not recorded which).

As for this clone: With the read ending 3 residues before the CDR3 end, the germline J gene is used to fill in that end. The V and J genes are TRBV29-1 and TRBJ2-3, with TRBD2 matching 9 bases. The CDR3 covers 14 residues. Germline V gene lookup returns CDR1 SQVTM and CDR2 ANQGSEA. The V gene end was trimmed by 5 bases and the J gene end by 2 bases; junction bases not matched to a gene: 5. The CDR3 sequence is CSVFGTSITDTQYF. The part of the CDR3 DNA that was read is TGCAGCGTTTTTGGGACTAGCATCACAGATACG.

As to this clone: The read finishes 3 residues shy of the CDR3 end, and the germline J gene is used to complete it. The chain recombines TRBV2 with TRBJ2-7; 7 bases fit TRBD1. Unmatched junction bases numbered 10, after V lost 11 bases and J lost 3 bases. The germline V gene encodes CDR1 SNHLY and CDR2 FYNNEI. CDR3 length: 13 amino acids. The CDR3 DNA, read in part, is TGTGCCGGGACAGATGGCAGGGACTACGAG. Residues: CAGTDGRDYE. The entire CDR3 reads CAGTDGRDYEQYF.

Of note for this clone: The read comes to an end 3 residues before the CDR3 does, leaving the germline J gene to fill in the end. V gene TRBV11-3 combines with J gene TRBJ1-5; maybe TRBD1 (5 bases). Germline-derived CDR1 and CDR2 are SGHNT and YENEEA. Trimming took 5 bases from V and 1 from J, leaving 12 bases between them. There are 15 residues in the CDR3. The part of the CDR3 DNA that was read is TGTGCCAGCAGCCCCGGAGGGGCCAGCAATCAGCCC. This translates into CASSPGGASNQP. The CDR3 in full is CASSPGGASNQPQHF.

A note on this clone: Its ends do not fully match the called genes, so a read error is possible. The read terminates 3 residues before the CDR3 end, so the remaining end is supplied by the germline J gene. This chain connects TRBV4-2 to TRBJ2-3, with 9 bases aligning to TRBD2. The CDR3 consists of 17 residues. Germline lookup yields CDR1 LGHNA and CDR2 YNFKEQ. The CDR3 bases that were read are TGCGCCAGCAGCCAAAGTCCTAAAGCGGGGGGTACAGATACG. It is translated as CASSQSPKAGGTDT. The whole CDR3 sequence is CASSQSPKAGGTDTQYF.

Comments on this clone: The read ends 3 residues shy of where the CDR3 ends; the end is completed using the germline J gene. V usage is TRBV11-1 and J usage is TRBJ2-1, with 7 bases aligning to TRBD2. The CDR3 totals 14 residues. Looked up from germline, CDR1 is SGHAT and CDR2 is FQDESV (reference sequence). The junction had 3 bases not matched to a gene; V was cut back by 3 bases and J by 4 bases. The covered CDR3 bases are TGTGCCAGCAGCTTTCTAGCGGAATACAATGAG. Translation gives CASSFLAEYNE. The entire CDR3 reads CASSFLAEYNEQFF.

About this clone itself: The read stops 3 residues short of the end of the CDR3; the missing end is completed from the germline J gene. The gene calls are TRBV12-3 or TRBV12-4 and TRBJ2-7; a weak D match, TRBD1 (6 bases). The germline V and J ends were trimmed by 6 bases and 6 bases, with 21 bases remaining between them. The CDR3 extends over 15 amino acids. The CDR3 protein is CASRPSVSGTFEQYF. Partial CDR3 DNA: TGTGCCAGCAGACCTTCGGTATCCGGGACATTCGAG.

On this clone itself: The read gets to within 3 residues of the CDR3 end, and the germline J gene fills in the rest. J is TRBJ1-4 and V is TRBV6-1; no definite D call. This CDR3 has 16 amino acids. Trimming pared 3 bases from V and 0 bases from J, leaving 11 bases between. The V gene's germline CDR1 is MNHNS and CDR2 SASEGT. The DNA read from the CDR3 is TGTGCCAGCAGTGAGGCTCTCAAGGCAACTAATGAAAAA. Protein product: CASSEALKATNEK. The CDR3, in full, reads CASSEALKATNEKLFF.

In regard to this clone: Read coverage stops 3 residues before the CDR3 terminus; the germline J gene supplies the remainder. V and J are TRBV4-2 and TRBJ1-2; no definite D call. CDR1 and CDR2 from the germline V gene are LGHNA and YNFKEQ. The CDR3 loop spans 15 amino acids. The V gene lost 2 bases and the J gene lost 6 bases, with 16 bases spanning the gap. The CDR3 bases that were read are TGTGCCAGCAGCCAACACGCCGGGGAACAGAATGGC. It specifies CASSQHAGEQNG. The whole CDR3 protein reads CASSQHAGEQNGYTF.

Details on this clone: The sequence runs out 3 residues before the end of the CDR3; the remainder is reconstructed from the germline J gene. This chain uses TRBV10-3 with TRBJ1-3; 11 nucleotides line up with TRBD1. Germline-derived CDR1 and CDR2 are ENHRY and SYGVKD. The CDR3 sequence is 17 residues long. Losses at the gene ends were 6 bases for V and 2 bases for J; bases not matched to a gene: 9. The CDR3 DNA, read in part, is TGTGCCATCAGCGGGACAGGGGGTCCCTGGGCTGGAAACACC. Protein: CAISGTGGPWAGNT. The whole CDR3 reads CAISGTGGPWAGNTIYF.

Note on this clone: The read is 3 residues too short to cover the CDR3 end, so that end is filled in from the germline J gene. The chain is built from TRBV24-1 and TRBJ2-1, with D maybe TRBD1 (7 bases). The CDR3 loop spans 14 amino acids. The V gene's germline CDR1 is KGHDR and CDR2 SFDVKD. V lost 5 bases and J lost 7, with 14 bases in between. The DNA read from the CDR3 is TGTGCCACCAGTGCCGCGGGACAGTGGAATGAG. This translates into CATSAAGQWNE. The full CDR3 sequence reads CATSAAGQWNEQFF.

Concerning this clone: From the germline J gene comes the end of the CDR3, since the read stops 3 residues before it. The chain uses TRBV19 and TRBJ1-5, with 7 nucleotides matching TRBD1. This CDR3 is 16 amino acids long. Germline lookup yields CDR1 LNHDA and CDR2 SQIVND (reference sequence). Trimming took 7 bases from V and 1 from J; bases not matched to a gene: 10. The CDR3 loop is CASTTTGKLSNQPQHF. The sequenced part of the CDR3 DNA is TGTGCCAGTACCACGACAGGGAAACTAAGCAATCAGCCC.